This record concerns one T cell receptor beta chain sequence. The antigen is undetermined. Before thyroid surgery, none of the patients had received any treatment. Germline assignment: CDR1 SGHTS and CDR2 YDEGEE. Trimming left V 1 base short and J 4 bases short, with 14 bases between. The CDR3 consists of 16 residues. This sample is part of a study of metastatic and nonmetastatic thyroid tumors. Turning to the study itself: The authors compared repertoires across blood and tumor or nodule tissue from malignant and benign thyroid patients. Study outcomes and limitations: When malignant thyroid tumors were compared with benign nodules, TCR beta diversity was reportedly significantly higher in the malignant tumors. This held in both blood and tumor samples.

Per the authors' pipeline: A classifier of distant metastasis in papillary thyroid cancer was built from CDR3 differences (across clinicopathological groups). TCRdb re-analyzed the PCR reads through MiXCR. The V and J calls here are based on TCRdb, not the publication. Of around 23,000 clones listed, roughly a quarter are singletons. The chain carries TRBV5-8 and TRBJ1-4; D is ambiguous. This TCR came from a female donor with papillary thyroid cancer or a benign thyroid nodule (not recorded which). Some clones in this sample may be carry-over from other donors' samples. Sequenced input: tumor tissue. CDR3 nucleotide sequence: TGTGCCAGCAGCTTGTTTAGGGCAGGAGATAATGAAAAACTGTTTTTT. Its translation: CASSLFRAGDNEKLFF.